These 8 T cell receptor beta chains were sequenced from one sample in a study of blood T cell repertoires in COVID-19. Some clones are missing from TCRdb's copy, which holds only in-frame ones; the method was immunoSEQ multiplex PCR. The table records hundreds of thousands of clones, 80% to 90% of them present only once. The sequenced sample was PBMCs or T cells enriched from blood (not recorded which). These receptors came from a man aged 30 to 39 who had recovered from COVID-19.

The V and J genes are TRBV18 and TRBJ2-1, with 9 nucleotides matching TRBD2. The V and J ends lost 2 bases and 7 bases, in that order; junction bases with no gene match: 3. This CDR3 has 14 amino acids. Per the germline V gene, CDR1 is KGHSH and CDR2 is LQKENI. CDR3 residues: CASSPRTSENEQFF. CDR3 DNA sequence: TGTGCCAGCTCACCAAGGACTAGCGAAAATGAGCAGTTCTTC.

The V gene is TRBV7-8, the J gene TRBJ2-1; D unclear. Per germline, CDR1 SGHVS and CDR2 FQNEAQ. The V end was cut by 1 base, the J end by 10 bases, with 11 bases between. The CDR3 consists of 13 residues. The CDR3 spells CASSLERKREQFF. In DNA, the CDR3 is TGTGCCAGCAGCTTAGAGAGGAAGAGGGAGCAGTTCTTC.

The rearrangement uses TRBV16 and TRBJ2-2, with D unresolved. This CDR3 region has 13 residues. Germline CDR1 KGHSY, CDR2 FQNENV. Trimming removed 1 base at V and 8 bases at J, with 8 bases between. The CDR3 coding sequence is TGTGCCAGCAGCCAATTCCAGGATGGGGAGCTGTTTTTT. This codes for CASSQFQDGELFF.

The chain uses TRBV7-3 and TRBJ2-7; TRBD2 agrees at 14 bases. The ends lost 5 bases at V and 4 bases at J; junction bases unmatched: 7. CDR1 SGHTA and CDR2 FQGTGA come from the germline V gene. CDR3 length: 16 residues. The CDR3 DNA sequence: TGTGCCAGCAGCCTTGGGACTAGCGGGAGCGGGTACGAGCAGTACTTC. As protein: CASSLGTSGSGYEQYF.

This clone came up a few times. The rearrangement joins TRBV2 to TRBJ2-7; 11 bases agree with TRBD1. V lost 6 bases and J lost 1; bases outside the gene matches: 5. This CDR3 region has 15 residues. In germline, CDR1 is SNHLY, CDR2 FYNNEI. CDR3 amino acids: CASRTGTGGSYEQYF. In nucleotides, the CDR3 is TGTGCCAGCAGAACCGGGACAGGGGGGTCCTACGAGCAGTACTTC.

This clone showed up just a few times. V usage is TRBV6-5 and J usage is TRBJ1-2, with 7 bases lining up with TRBD1. J lost 12 bases, V lost 9 bases, and 16 bases had no gene match. The germline V gene has CDR1 MNHEY and CDR2 SVGAGI. The CDR3 sequence is 13 residues long. For the CDR3, the DNA is TGTGCCAGTCAACTACTCTGGACAGGCGGGAACACCTTC. Its protein product is CASQLLWTGGNTF.

Notes on this clone: Within the sample, other DNA sequences also encode this same CDR3. DNA of the CDR3: TGTGCCAGCTCACCGGGGGGGAACACAGATACGCAGTATTTT. Amino acids: CASSPGGNTDTQYF. The V call is TRBV18, the J call TRBJ2-3, with 7 nucleotides matching TRBD2. Germline values: CDR1 KGHSH, CDR2 LQKENI. The CDR3 contains 14 residues. V was pared by 3 bases and J by 2 bases, with 2 bases of the junction left unmatched.

The CDR3 region has the DNA TGCGCCAGCAGCCATCAAGGGCTAGCTTCCTACGAGCAGTACTTC. This gives the protein CASSHQGLASYEQYF. The chain combines TRBV4-1 with TRBJ2-7, with a tentative D call TRBD2 (5 bases). The germline gives CDR1 MGHRA, CDR2 YSYEKL. Trimming shortened V by 3 bases and J by 1 base, and 13 bases separated the two germline ends. The CDR3 is made up of 15 amino acids.